These 7 T cell receptor beta chains share one sample of origin, sequenced in a study of blood T cell repertoires in COVID-19. Here immunoSEQ multiplex PCR was the method, and the copy in TCRdb shows in-frame clones only, minus some. The profile shows 150,000 to 200,000 clones, approximately 84% of them singletons. The sample comprised peripheral blood. The receptors shown here come from a man between 65 and 79 years old with active or convalescent COVID-19.

The chain is built from TRBV5-1 and TRBJ2-1, with TRBD2 as a possible D gene (5 bases). Germline-derived CDR1 and CDR2 are SGHRS and YFSETQ. This CDR3 is 15 amino acids long. V dropped 3 bases and J dropped 0 bases, with 10 bases sitting between them. In DNA, the CDR3 is TGCGCCAGCAGCTCAAGCGGTCCCTCCTACAATGAGCAGTTCTTC. It yields the protein CASSSSGPSYNEQFF.

V and J are TRBV20-1 and TRBJ2-7, with D unresolved. Germline values: CDR1 DFQATT, CDR2 SNEGSKA (reference sequence). V gave up 5 bases and J gave up 9 bases, with 11 bases separating them. This CDR3 is 10 amino acids long. The CDR3 spells CSALAAAQYF. In nucleotides, the CDR3 is TGCAGTGCTTTAGCTGCGGCGCAGTACTTC.

This chain joins TRBV5-1 and TRBJ1-1; possibly TRBD1 for D (5 bases). Germline CDR1 reads SGHRS; CDR2 reads YFSETQ. There are 14 residues in the CDR3. The ends were cut back, 0 bases at V and 5 bases at J, with 11 bases in the middle. CDR3 amino acids: CASSLVWGDTEAFF. The CDR3 coding sequence is TGCGCCAGCAGCTTGGTATGGGGGGATACTGAAGCTTTCTTT.

The V and J genes are TRBV4-3 and TRBJ1-1, with no clear D. This CDR3 is 15 amino acids long. V was cut by 0 bases and J by 2 bases, with 10 bases left in between. Looked up from germline, CDR1 is LGHNA and CDR2 is YSLEER. The CDR3 region has the DNA TGCGCCAGCAGCCAAGATTTGCGGGGAAACACTGAAGCTTTCTTT. Protein: CASSQDLRGNTEAFF.

This clone has only one observation. V gene TRBV2 combines with J gene TRBJ2-3; perhaps TRBD1 as D (6 bases). The CDR3 sequence is 13 residues long. Trimming pared 7 bases from V and 2 bases from J, leaving 10 bases between. Germline loops: CDR1 SNHLY, CDR2 FYNNEI. The DNA of the CDR3 is TGTGCCAGCAAAGGGACATACACAGATACGCAGTATTTT. This translates into CASKGTYTDTQYF.

The chain carries TRBV19 and TRBJ2-7; D possibly corresponds to TRBD1 (6 bases). This CDR3 is built from 14 residues. Germline-derived CDR1 and CDR2 are LNHDA and SQIVND (reference sequence). The V end was cut by 5 bases, the J end by 3 bases, with 14 bases between. The CDR3 reads CASSPQGRGYEQYF. For the CDR3, the DNA is TGTGCCAGTAGTCCACAGGGAAGAGGCTACGAGCAGTACTTC.

This CDR3 reads CASSEEVRQYNEQFF. The CDR3 DNA follows: TGTGCCAGCAGTGAAGAGGTCAGGCAATACAATGAGCAGTTCTTC. The V call is TRBV6-1, the J call TRBJ2-1, with no clear D. The V gene lost 1 base and the J gene lost 4 bases, with 11 bases spanning the gap. CDR1 is MNHNS, CDR2 SASEGT, per germline. The CDR3 contains 15 residues.